This T cell receptor beta chain derives from a study of OX40 agonist ivuxolimab in advanced cancers. TCRdb's table, derived via immunoSEQ multiplex PCR, lists solely in-frame clones and lacks some. The sample shows 70,000 or so clones, approximately 80% of them seen only once. Findings and caveats of the study: Partial responders dosed at 0.1-3.0 mg/kg displayed clonal expansion ranking among the lowest. Clonal expansion by week 6 occurred in CD4+ and CD8+ blood T cells (at 0.1 to 3.0 mg/kg).

The V segment lost 3 bases and the J segment 8 bases; nucleotides outside the gene matches: 10. This CDR3 has 15 amino acids. Germline lookup yields CDR1 LNHDA and CDR2 SQIVND (reference sequence). A note on this clone: Its specificity is not known.

The TCR sequence derives from an adult with an advanced solid tumor such as melanoma, head and neck, liver or kidney cancer. The chain couples TRBV19 to TRBJ1-2, with 9 bases that match TRBD1. The sequencing here drew on CD4+ or CD8+ T cells sorted from blood, taken in a trial of the OX40 agonist ivuxolimab. Written as DNA, the CDR3 is TGTGCCAGTAGTATCGGGACAGGGCAATTTCGAGGCTACACCTTC. Protein product: CASSIGTGQFRGYTF.